The 8 T cell receptor beta chains listed next were all sequenced from one sample in a study of CD8 T cells in Susac syndrome. The RNA input was roughly 0.5 to 1 ug, and it was reverse transcribed with random hexamers. TCRdb passed the immunoSEQ multiplex PCR reads through MiXCR, listing each CDR3 protein once. The profile shows 180,000 or so distinct CDR3 sequences, roughly 96% of them singletons. Sequenced sample: CD4+ T cells from PBMCs. The source is a human donor in good health.

The chain combines TRBV7-2 with TRBJ2-7, with D tentatively TRBD1 (6 bases). The germline V and J ends were trimmed by 1 base and 12 bases, with 13 bases remaining between them. Germline values: CDR1 SGHTA, CDR2 FQGNSA. The CDR3 runs 12 residues. The CDR3 is CASSLDTGRLYF. The CDR3 nucleotides read TGTGCCAGCAGCTTAGATACAGGGAGACTGTACTTC. The full variable domain, in which reference TRBV7-2 and TRBJ2-7 provide the parts outside the CDR3, is GAGVSQSPSNKVTEKGKDVELRCDPISGHTALYWYRQSLGQGLEFLIYFQGNSAPDKSGLPSDRFSAERTGGSVSTLTIQRTQQEDSAVYLCASSLDTGRLYFGPGTRLTVT.

This rearrangement joins TRBV12-3 or TRBV12-4 to TRBJ1-5, with D hard to call. V was shortened by 3 bases and J by 4 bases, with 7 bases between the two germline ends. The CDR3 consists of 13 residues. CDR3 region: CASSFLENQPQHF. In nucleotides, the CDR3 is TGTGCCAGCAGTTTCTTGGAAAATCAGCCCCAGCATTTT.

The chain carries TRBV20-1 and TRBJ2-2; no clear D gene. Germline CDR1 and CDR2: DFQATT and SNEGSKA (reference sequence). Trimming cost V 4 bases and J 0 bases, with 6 bases left between them. The CDR3 covers 13 residues. The CDR3 spells CSAKETNTGELFF. For the CDR3, the DNA is TGCAGTGCTAAAGAAACGAACACCGGGGAGCTGTTTTTT.

The J gene is TRBJ2-3, the V gene TRBV13; no clear D gene. This CDR3 is built from 12 residues. The V gene's germline CDR1 is PRHDT and CDR2 FYEKMQ (reference sequence). Trimming left V 3 bases short and J 10 bases short, with 11 bases between. This chain's CDR3 is CASSLDLMAQYF. The CDR3 DNA reads as TGTGCCAGCAGCTTGGACCTCATGGCGCAGTATTTT.

This rearrangement joins TRBV12-3 or TRBV12-4 to TRBJ2-7, with a tentative D call TRBD1 (6 bases). The CDR3 sequence is 14 residues long. Trimming stripped 6 bases from V and 3 bases from J, with 15 bases between. The CDR3 coding sequence is TGTGCCAGCAGCCCAAGGGACAAATACTACGAGCAGTACTTC. Its protein product is CASSPRDKYYEQYF.

The CDR3 bases are TGTGCCAGCAGCCGCAGCGGGACCGAGACCCAGTACTTC. This translates into CASSRSGTETQYF. The chain links TRBV9 to TRBJ2-5; TRBD2 aligns across 7 bases. The germline V gene encodes CDR1 SGDLS and CDR2 YYNGEE. CDR3 length: 13 residues. V trimming: 4 bases; J trimming: 5 bases; junction bases outside the gene matches: 5.

This sequence joins TRBV6-2 or TRBV6-3 and TRBJ2-3; unclear D gene. Germline-derived CDR1 and CDR2 are MNHEY and SVGEGT. V gave up 5 bases and J gave up 4 bases, with 7 bases separating them. CDR3 length: 12 residues. The CDR3 nucleotides are TGTGCCAGCAGTCCTCCTCCAGATACGCAGTATTTT. Protein: CASSPPPDTQYF.

V is TRBV15 and J is TRBJ1-5; 7 bases match TRBD1. Germline V gene lookup returns CDR1 LNHNV and CDR2 YYDKDF (reference sequence). V shed 5 bases and J 5 bases; nucleotides not matched to a gene: 6. CDR3 length: 14 amino acids. The CDR3 bases are TGTGCCACCAGCGGGGACAGAGCGTATCAGCCCCAGCATTTT. This codes for CATSGDRAYQPQHF.